These 18 T cell receptor beta chains were sequenced from one sample in a study of blood T cells in healthy people across ages. Through a sample-barcoded 5' primer and a J-beta primer mix, a second PCR was run for about 6 to 12 cycles. TCRdb processed the 5' RACE reads anew with MiXCR; each CDR3 protein has one entry. The repertoire has hundreds of thousands of distinct CDR3 sequences, 58% of them found once; the top ten carry over 20%. Sequencing input: blood. These receptors came from a man younger than 40 in good health.

A few counts support this clonotype. This chain joins TRBV3-1 and TRBJ1-2; TRBD1 might be the D (6 bases). Germline loops: CDR1 LGHDT, CDR2 YNNKEL (reference sequence). The V end lost 4 bases, the J end lost 4 bases, and 13 bases lay between the germline ends. The CDR3 length is 14 residues. The CDR3 sequence is CASSRQDPFYGYTF. In nucleotides, the CDR3 is TGTGCCAGCAGCCGACAGGACCCCTTCTATGGCTACACCTTC.

The table lists this clonotype with a few counts. V gene TRBV29-1 combines with J gene TRBJ2-1; unclear D gene. Germline-derived CDR1 and CDR2 are SQVTM and ANQGSEA. CDR3 length: 11 amino acids. V shed 1 base and J shed 12 bases, with 10 bases lying between them. This CDR3 is CSVEVVSRQFF. The DNA for the CDR3 is TGCAGCGTTGAAGTGGTCAGCAGGCAGTTCTTC.

The chain links TRBV4-3 to TRBJ2-7; 7 bases match TRBD2. Looked up from germline, CDR1 is LGHNA and CDR2 is YSLEER. The CDR3 runs to 15 residues. Trimming took 0 bases from V and 4 from J; bases not matched to a gene: 6. The CDR3, as DNA: TGCGCCAGCAGCCAAGAAGGGAGCGGGATTTACGAGCAGTACTTC. Its translation: CASSQEGSGIYEQYF.

On this clonotype itself: One end of the junction fails to match germline, which may point to a read error. V is TRBV6-6 and J is TRBJ2-5; no definite D call. Germline V gene data show CDR1 as MNHNY and CDR2 as SVGAGI (reference sequence). The CDR3 covers 11 residues. The CDR3 DNA is TGTACCAGCAGTACGCTAGAGACCCAGTACTTC. Amino acids: CTSSTLETQYF.

This clonotype came up a few times. The chain is built from TRBV18 and TRBJ2-5, with TRBD2 identical over 7 bases. The CDR3 totals 17 residues. V lost 3 bases, J lost 3 bases, and 13 bases stayed unmatched. The germline gives CDR1 KGHSH, CDR2 LQKENI. In DNA, the CDR3 is TGTGCCAGCTCACCGGGGGGGATATCGGGCCGAGAAGAGACCCAGTACTTC. It translates to CASSPGGISGREETQYF.

The genes are TRBV12-5 and TRBJ2-1; 8 bases fit TRBD2. The CDR3 is 16 residues long. V dropped 2 bases and J dropped 9; count of bases not matched to a gene: 12. Germline-derived CDR1 and CDR2 are LGHNT and FRNRAP. CDR3 bases: TGTGCTAGTGGTTTGAGTCGAACGGGGGGGCTAGGTGAGCAGTTCTTC. Translation: CASGLSRTGGLGEQFF.

The rearrangement links TRBV10-3 to TRBJ2-2; no clear D gene. V was trimmed by 3 bases and J by 8 bases, leaving 19 bases between them. Germline CDR1 and CDR2: ENHRY and SYGVKD. This CDR3 spans 16 amino acids. The CDR3 DNA is TGTGCCATCAGTGATTCTACGACATCCGCGACGGGGGAGCTGTTTTTT. Amino acid sequence: CAISDSTTSATGELFF.

There are a few counts of this clonotype. The chain couples TRBV7-2 to TRBJ2-3, with 10 bases identical to TRBD2. The CDR3 totals 15 residues. J gave up 6 bases and V 3 bases, and 6 bases lay outside the gene matches. Germline loops: CDR1 SGHTA, CDR2 FQGNSA. The CDR3 nucleotides read TGTGCCAGCAGCTTGCTAGCGGGAGAGGCGGATACGCAGTATTTT. Translation: CASSLLAGEADTQYF.

Only a few counts were recorded for this clonotype. The chain combines TRBV11-1 with TRBJ1-5; D is ambiguous. The CDR3 sequence is 13 residues long. The germline CDR1 and CDR2 sequences are SGHAT and FQDESV (reference sequence). V lost 5 bases and J lost 3, with 8 bases in between. The CDR3 bases are TGTGCCAGCAGCATTTCATACAATCAGCCCCAGCATTTT. Translating gives CASSISYNQPQHF.

This chain links TRBV6-2 or TRBV6-3 with TRBJ1-6, with TRBD1 matching over 9 bases. The J segment lost 10 bases and the V segment lost 5 bases, leaving 6 bases of the junction unmatched. Germline lookup yields CDR1 MNHEY and CDR2 SVGEGT. The CDR3 covers 14 residues. The CDR3 DNA is TGTGCCAGCAGTACCGGGACAGGGCGATCACCCCTCCACTTT. Translation gives CASSTGTGRSPLHF.

There are a few counts of this clonotype. V usage is TRBV5-5 and J usage is TRBJ2-7, with D possibly called TRBD1 or TRBD2 (5 bases each). V was trimmed by 0 bases and J by 7 bases, leaving 17 bases between them. The CDR3 totals 15 residues. Germline loops: CDR1 SGHKS, CDR2 YYEKEE (reference sequence). The CDR3 loop reads CASSLGGREIGEQYF. The CDR3, as DNA: TGTGCCAGCAGCTTGGGAGGCAGGGAGATAGGGGAGCAGTACTTC.

This clonotype was seen a handful of times. The rearrangement links TRBV6-6 to TRBJ2-1, with 10 nucleotides matching TRBD2. The V segment lost 6 bases and the J segment 4 bases; nucleotides outside the gene matches: 9. The germline gives CDR1 MNHNY, CDR2 SVGAGI (reference sequence). CDR3 length: 16 amino acids. The CDR3 loop is CASSQTAGLAYNEQFF. In nucleotides, the CDR3 is TGTGCCAGCAGCCAAACCGCGGGACTAGCGTACAATGAGCAGTTCTTC.

The genes are TRBV5-4 and TRBJ1-6, with 8 nucleotides matching TRBD1. CDR3 length: 16 amino acids. Germline CDR1 reads SGHNT; CDR2 reads YYREEE (reference sequence). Trimming took 4 bases from V and 10 from J; bases not matched to a gene: 13. CDR3 sequence reads: CASSTTGDRLGSPLHF. In DNA, the CDR3 is TGTGCCAGCAGCACGACAGGGGACCGCCTTGGGTCACCCCTCCACTTT. The full variable domain, in which reference TRBV5-4 and TRBJ1-6 provide the parts outside the CDR3, is ETGVTQSPTHLIKTRGQQVTLRCSSQSGHNTVSWYQQALGQGPQFIFQYYREEENGRGNFPPRFSGLQFPNYSSELNVNALELDDSALYLCASSTTGDRLGSPLHFGNGTRLTVT.

This chain uses TRBV3-1 with TRBJ2-1; TRBD2 aligns across 9 bases. Unmatched junction bases numbered 7, after V lost 2 bases and J lost 8 bases. This CDR3 comprises 15 residues. Looked up from germline, CDR1 is LGHDT and CDR2 is YNNKEL (reference sequence). As DNA, the CDR3 is TGTGCCAGCAGCCAACCCGGGACTAGCAGGTATGAGCAGTTCTTC. Translation gives CASSQPGTSRYEQFF.

This chain links TRBV29-1 with TRBJ2-2; either TRBD1 or TRBD2 may supply D (5 bases each). This CDR3 is 16 amino acids long. V lost 5 bases and J lost 3, with 19 bases in between. In germline, CDR1 is SQVTM, CDR2 ANQGSEA. CDR3 loop: CSVNSGPRGDTGELFF. The DNA for the CDR3 is TGCAGCGTTAACTCGGGGCCTCGAGGGGACACCGGGGAGCTGTTTTTT.

The V gene is TRBV6-6, the J gene TRBJ2-5, with D perhaps TRBD2 (5 bases). CDR1 and CDR2 (germline): MNHNY, SVGAGI (reference sequence). Trimming removed 6 bases at V and 11 bases at J, with 19 bases between. This CDR3 has 13 amino acids. CDR3 region: CASRPASGSGQYF. The CDR3, as DNA: TGTGCCAGCAGGCCAGCTTCGGGGTCGGGACAGTACTTC.

The rearrangement joins TRBV10-3 to TRBJ1-1; D remains unclear. V lost 4 bases and J lost 2, with 11 bases in between. The germline CDR1 and CDR2 sequences are ENHRY and SYGVKD. The CDR3 has 14 residues. In DNA form, the CDR3 reads TGTGCCATCAGTGGTGAGGGCAGAAACACTGAAGCTTTCTTT. This encodes CAISGEGRNTEAFF.

The V and J genes are TRBV7-2 and TRBJ2-7; 10 bases map to TRBD2. The CDR3 spans 13 residues. J lost 4 bases, V lost 7 bases, and 4 bases had no gene match. Per the germline V gene, CDR1 is SGHTA and CDR2 is FQGNSA. The DNA for the CDR3 is TGTGCCAGCACACGACTAGCGGGTTACGAGCAGTACTTC. This encodes CASTRLAGYEQYF.